The next 2 T cell receptor beta chains were all read from a single sample in a study of OX40 agonist ivuxolimab in advanced cancers. The library was prepared using the immunoSEQ multiplex PCR assay. The immuneACCESS repertoire file appears here via TCRdb, limited to in-frame rearrangements. These files lack a portion of the clones; in checked studies, under half of the deficit traces to unresolved V genes, and the cause of the others is not known. The sample includes around 64,000 clones, with 91% observed a single time. The ten most abundant clones make up more than 14% of the sample. The specimen comprised CD4+ or CD8+ T cells sorted from blood, sampled in a trial of the OX40 agonist ivuxolimab. Receptors originate from an adult with an advanced solid tumor such as melanoma, head and neck, liver or kidney cancer.

The rearrangement links TRBV19 to TRBJ2-7; possibly TRBD1 for D (5 bases). The CDR3 runs 15 residues. Germline V gene lookup returns CDR1 LNHDA and CDR2 SQIVND (reference sequence). V was trimmed by 4 bases and J by 0 bases, leaving 13 bases between them. The CDR3 DNA is TGTGCCAGTAGTACCTCGGGCAGGGCCTCCTACGAGCAGTACTTC. Encoded protein: CASSTSGRASYEQYF.

This rearrangement joins TRBV28 to TRBJ2-1; no reliable D call. CDR3 length: 14 residues. V was shortened by 4 bases and J by 2 bases, with 9 bases between the two germline ends. Germline CDR1 is MDHEN and CDR2 is SYDVKM. Written as DNA, the CDR3 is TGTGCCAGCAGTTCAGGCGATACCTACAATGAGCAGTTCTTC. It codes for CASSSGDTYNEQFF.